What follows are 21 T cell receptor beta chains derived from one specimen sequenced in a study of OX40 agonist ivuxolimab in advanced cancers. Sequencing was performed with immunoSEQ multiplex PCR; in TCRdb, only in-frame clones are kept and a portion is missing. The sample lists under 80,000 clones; 88% were seen once. Sequencing used CD4+ or CD8+ T cells sorted from blood, obtained in a trial of the OX40 agonist ivuxolimab. The receptors here all came from an adult with an advanced solid tumor such as melanoma, head and neck, liver or kidney cancer.

V is TRBV10-3 and J is TRBJ1-1; no clear D. Per germline, CDR1 ENHRY and CDR2 SYGVKD. The CDR3 sequence is 13 residues long. Between the trimmed V and J ends, which lost 9 bases and 1 base, there was a span of 12 bases. The CDR3 loop reads CAMKLSANTEAFF. The CDR3 nucleotides are TGTGCCATGAAGCTATCAGCGAACACTGAAGCTTTCTTT.

The V gene is TRBV15, the J gene TRBJ2-3, with D possibly being TRBD2 (5 bases). Per germline, CDR1 LNHNV and CDR2 YYDKDF (reference sequence). This CDR3 spans 16 amino acids. Trimming took off 7 bases at V and 0 bases at J, with 17 bases between the two ends. The CDR3 loop is CATNIGNPYSTDTQYF. CDR3 coding DNA: TGTGCCACCAATATCGGGAACCCCTATAGCACAGATACGCAGTATTTT.

The gene calls are TRBV5-6 and TRBJ2-3; D ambiguous. The CDR3 sequence is 15 residues long. The V gene's germline CDR1 is SGHDT and CDR2 YYEEEE. The V end was cut by 2 bases, the J end by 0 bases, with 10 bases between. CDR3 residues: CASSFYSASTDTQYF. In nucleotides, the CDR3 is TGTGCCAGCAGCTTCTACTCCGCTAGCACAGATACGCAGTATTTT.

This rearrangement joins TRBV10-1 to TRBJ2-1, with 7 bases aligning to TRBD2. Unmatched junction bases numbered 9, after V lost 7 bases and J lost 3 bases. Germline values: CDR1 WNHNN, CDR2 SYGVQD (reference sequence). CDR3 size: 15 residues. CDR3 DNA sequence: TGCGCCAGCACTGCGGGAGTTGGTAACTACAATGAGCAGTTCTTC. Residues: CASTAGVGNYNEQFF.

V is TRBV5-5 and J is TRBJ1-2; perhaps TRBD1 as D (5 bases). This CDR3 has 14 residues. The V and J ends lost 4 bases and 6 bases respectively, with 16 bases between them. Germline loops: CDR1 SGHKS, CDR2 YYEKEE (reference sequence). CDR3 residues: CASSVSGTWDGYTF. CDR3 coding DNA: TGTGCCAGCAGCGTCTCCGGGACCTGGGATGGCTACACCTTC.

V is TRBV27 and J is TRBJ2-7, with D possibly matching TRBD1 (6 bases). Germline V gene sequence: CDR1 MNHEY, CDR2 SMNVEV (reference sequence). The CDR3 loop spans 16 amino acids. V was pared by 5 bases and J by 0 bases, with 17 bases between. The CDR3 DNA reads TGTGCCAGCAGTCCAACCGGGACACTAAGCTCCTACGAGCAGTACTTC. The encoded protein is CASSPTGTLSSYEQYF.

This clone was recorded only once. V usage is TRBV18 and J usage is TRBJ2-3; the D call may be TRBD1 or TRBD2 (5 bases each). The germline V gene has CDR1 KGHSH and CDR2 LQKENI. The CDR3 is 16 residues long. Trimming removed 6 bases at V and 1 base at J, with 17 bases between. DNA for the CDR3: TGTGCCAGCTCCCCGGGGACCCCCGGAGGCACAGATACGCAGTATTTT. It specifies CASSPGTPGGTDTQYF.

The chain couples TRBV5-1 to TRBJ2-5, with 9 bases lining up with TRBD1. This CDR3 region has 15 residues. The germline V gene has CDR1 SGHRS and CDR2 YFSETQ. With 3 bases clipped from V and 3 bases from J, the junction kept 6 bases outside the gene matches. This CDR3 is CASSSTGTGKETQYF. In nucleotides, the CDR3 is TGCGCCAGCAGCTCTACCGGGACAGGGAAAGAGACCCAGTACTTC.

V is TRBV6-5 and J is TRBJ1-2; D may be TRBD1 (5 bases). V gave up 5 bases and J gave up 8 bases, with 18 bases separating them. Germline V gene lookup returns CDR1 MNHEY and CDR2 SVGAGI. The CDR3 is made up of 14 amino acids. The CDR3 protein is CASSRQRTLGGYTF. CDR3 DNA: TGTGCCAGCAGTAGACAGCGGACACTTGGAGGCTACACCTTC.

V and J are TRBV7-2 and TRBJ2-5; D is unresolved. The CDR3 contains 13 residues. Germline lookup yields CDR1 SGHTA and CDR2 FQGNSA. Trimming removed 4 bases at V and 4 bases at J, with 10 bases between. CDR3 nucleotides: TGTGCCAGCAGCTCCTTCATTTCAGAGACCCAGTACTTC. It is translated as CASSSFISETQYF.

This clone is a singleton in its sample. The rearrangement joins TRBV27 to TRBJ2-7; 15 bases fit TRBD2. The CDR3 loop spans 15 amino acids. CDR1 and CDR2 (germline): MNHEY, SMNVEV (reference sequence). V gave up 9 bases and J gave up 4 bases; unmatched junction bases: 7. This chain's CDR3 is CASGLAGGPRYEQYF. The CDR3 DNA is TGTGCCAGTGGACTAGCGGGAGGGCCGAGGTACGAGCAGTACTTC.

The rearrangement uses TRBV30 and TRBJ2-2; D could derive from TRBD1 or TRBD2 (6 bases each). Germline-derived CDR1 and CDR2 are GTSNPN and SVGIG (reference sequence). The ends were cut back, 2 bases at V and 0 bases at J, with 10 bases in the middle. CDR3 length: 15 amino acids. In DNA, the CDR3 is TGTGCCTGGAGTAGAGGGGGGCCGAACACCGGGGAGCTGTTTTTT. Translated: CAWSRGGPNTGELFF.

This sequence joins TRBV19 and TRBJ2-6; D not certain. Looked up from germline, CDR1 is LNHDA and CDR2 is SQIVND (reference sequence). The CDR3 has 19 amino acids. Trimming pared 8 bases from V and 0 bases from J, leaving 23 bases between. CDR3 nucleotides: TGTGCCAGTGGTAGGGTTTTCCAAATCTCGAGCTCTGGGGCCAACGTCCTGACTTTC. Protein: CASGRVFQISSSGANVLTF.

The rearrangement links TRBV28 to TRBJ2-5; 8 bases align to TRBD1. The CDR3 extends over 14 amino acids. V was pared by 6 bases and J by 5 bases, with 8 bases of the junction left unmatched. The germline V gene encodes CDR1 MDHEN and CDR2 SYDVKM. CDR3 loop: CASSSAGGLETQYF. The CDR3 nucleotides are TGTGCCAGCAGCTCTGCAGGGGGCTTGGAGACCCAGTACTTC.

This chain connects TRBV18 to TRBJ2-3, with D tentatively TRBD2 (6 bases). Germline values: CDR1 KGHSH, CDR2 LQKENI. The germline V and J ends were trimmed by 2 bases and 4 bases, with 13 bases remaining between them. The CDR3 spans 15 residues. CDR3 sequence reads: CASSPLTGAPDTQYF. CDR3 DNA: TGTGCCAGCTCACCATTGACGGGAGCCCCAGATACGCAGTATTTT. Based on the CDR3 plus reference TRBV18 and TRBJ2-3, the full variable domain is NAGVMQNPRHLVRRRGQEARLRCSPMKGHSHVYWYRQLPEEGLKFMVYLQKENIIDESGMPKERFSAEFPKEGPSILRIQQVVRGDSAAYFCASSPLTGAPDTQYFGPGTRLTVL.

The chain has TRBV7-9 and TRBJ2-5, with D possibly matching TRBD1 (6 bases). This CDR3 region has 14 residues. V lost 5 bases and J 5 bases, leaving 15 bases between the germline ends. Germline V gene sequence: CDR1 SEHNR, CDR2 FQNEAQ (reference sequence). This CDR3 is CASSGAGVWETQYF. Written as DNA, the CDR3 is TGTGCCAGCAGCGGAGCAGGGGTTTGGGAGACCCAGTACTTC.

CDR3 sequence reads: CASSSTDRSTEAFF. As DNA, the CDR3 is TGTGCCAGCAGCTCCACGGACAGGAGTACTGAAGCTTTCTTT. The rearrangement joins TRBV5-6 to TRBJ1-1, with TRBD1 matching 7 bases. CDR1 is SGHDT, CDR2 YYEEEE, per germline. Trimming removed 3 bases from V and 5 bases from J; junction bases left unmatched: 7. CDR3 length equals 14 residues.

This rearrangement joins TRBV14 to TRBJ2-3, with D possibly TRBD2 on 6 matching bases. The germline V gene encodes CDR1 SGHDN and CDR2 FVKESK. The CDR3 has 16 amino acids. V was shortened by 0 bases and J by 3 bases, with 13 bases between the two germline ends. The CDR3 protein is CASSQDSGSRTDTQYF. The CDR3 DNA reads TGTGCCAGCAGCCAAGATAGCGGATCCAGAACAGATACGCAGTATTTT.

The CDR3 DNA sequence: TGTGCCAGCAGCTTAACCCAGGGGTATAATTCACCCCTCCACTTT. Translation gives CASSLTQGYNSPLHF. The rearrangement uses TRBV7-8 and TRBJ1-6; the D gene is possibly TRBD1 (6 bases). The V gene's germline CDR1 is SGHVS and CDR2 FQNEAQ. Trimming stripped 2 bases from V and 4 bases from J, with 9 bases between. CDR3 length: 15 residues.

The chain links TRBV5-1 to TRBJ2-3, with a weak D call TRBD2 (6 bases). Germline V CDR1 and CDR2: SGHRS, YFSETQ. V lost 0 bases and J 4 bases, leaving 15 bases between the germline ends. The CDR3 loop spans 16 amino acids. The CDR3 coding sequence is TGCGCCAGCAGCTTGGTCCCCTCGGGCGGGGCAGATACGCAGTATTTT. Translated: CASSLVPSGGADTQYF.

The DNA for the CDR3 is TGTGCCACCAGGACTAGCGGGGGAAACACCGGGGAGCTGTTTTTT. It codes for CATRTSGGNTGELFF. This chain connects TRBV19 to TRBJ2-2, with 13 bases fitting TRBD2. V lost 10 bases, J lost 2 bases, and 4 bases stayed unmatched. From germline, CDR1 is LNHDA and CDR2 SQIVND (reference sequence). The CDR3 runs 15 residues.